This T cell receptor beta chain was captured in a study of cytomegalovirus exposure and HLA in healthy donors. CDR3 length equals 12 residues. V was pared by 4 bases and J by 8 bases, with 12 bases between. CDR1 is SGDLS, CDR2 YYNGEE, per germline. In this sample, this clone turned up a few times. The primer mix had 60 Vbeta and 13 Jbeta primers. Profiling relied on immunoSEQ multiplex PCR, and the TCRdb table lists in-frame clones only, not all of them. The data hold 95,000 to 150,000 clones, with around two thirds observed a single time. The genes are TRBV9 and TRBJ1-1; D might be TRBD1 (6 bases). The sample taken for sequencing was PBMCs. The source is a woman aged 35 to 49 in good health and CMV-seropositive. The CDR3 loop is CASSPQTGEAFF. Written as DNA, the CDR3 is TGTGCCAGCAGCCCCCAGACAGGCGAAGCTTTCTTT.